This TCR beta chain was observed in a study of CD8 T cells in ankylosing spondylitis. Germline CDR1 reads MNHEY; CDR2 reads SMNVEV (reference sequence). The CDR3 extends over 12 amino acids. V lost 4 bases to trimming and J lost 3 bases, with 4 bases between them. TCRdb fed the 5' RACE reads into MiXCR, producing one record per CDR3 protein. The sample has about 150,000 distinct CDR3 sequences, roughly 10% seen once. This clonotype was recorded at least ten times. Antigen: not known. Findings and limits, study-wide: Within peripheral blood, clones linked to disease were CD8+ and relatively rare. In ankylosing spondylitis patients, matched synovial fluid reportedly showed significant enrichment of disease-linked clones. What seemed typical of ankylosing spondylitis blood was a TCR beta motif built from about eight highly homologous variants.

The chain combines TRBV27 with TRBJ1-5; no definite D call. The sequenced sample consisted of blood, either unsorted or a sorted T cell fraction (not recorded which). The sequence was obtained from a female donor with ankylosing spondylitis or in good health (not recorded which). CDR3: CASSSFNQPQHF. The CDR3 DNA reads as TGTGCCAGCAGTTCTTTCAATCAGCCCCAGCATTTT.